The 30 T cell receptor beta chains presented below share a single source sample, sequenced in a study of blood T cell repertoires in COVID-19. Assay used: immunoSEQ multiplex PCR; TCRdb lists only in-frame clones, some missing. This table holds about 83,000 clones, roughly 86% found once. Sequencing was performed on peripheral blood. These receptors came from a man older than 75 with active or convalescent COVID-19.

The V and J genes are TRBV19 and TRBJ1-5; tentatively, D is TRBD1 (5 bases). V was cut by 5 bases and J by 5 bases, with 13 bases left in between. CDR3 length: 14 residues. Germline assignment: CDR1 LNHDA and CDR2 SQIVND (reference sequence). This CDR3 is CASSETDSYQPQHF. The CDR3 coding sequence is TGTGCCAGTAGTGAAACCGACAGTTATCAGCCCCAGCATTTT.

The rearrangement links TRBV24-1 to TRBJ2-7; 8 nucleotides agree with TRBD1. Germline assignment: CDR1 KGHDR and CDR2 SFDVKD. The CDR3 totals 15 residues. The V and J ends lost 4 bases and 3 bases, in that order; junction bases with no gene match: 7. As DNA, the CDR3 is TGTGCCACCAGTGACAGGACAGGGCTTAGCTACGAGCAGTACGTC. Protein sequence: CATSDRTGLSYEQYV.

The genes are TRBV12-5 and TRBJ1-1, with D hard to call. The germline V gene encodes CDR1 LGHNT and CDR2 FRNRAP. Between the trimmed V and J ends, which lost 6 bases and 1 base, there was a span of 18 bases. CDR3 size: 16 residues. CDR3 in amino acids: CASGALLNQANTEAFF. The CDR3 nucleotides are TGTGCTAGTGGGGCCCTGCTGAACCAGGCGAACACTGAAGCTTTCTTT.

The V call is TRBV4-1, the J call TRBJ2-1; TRBD2 matches at 10 bases. Losses at the gene ends were 3 bases for V and 9 bases for J; bases not matched to a gene: 8. The CDR3 is 15 residues long. In germline, CDR1 is MGHRA, CDR2 YSYEKL. CDR3 sequence: CASSHPSGGAFEQFF. In nucleotides, the CDR3 is TGCGCCAGCAGCCATCCAAGCGGGGGGGCCTTTGAGCAGTTCTTC.

The V and J genes are TRBV6-6 and TRBJ2-5, with 9 bases matching TRBD1. The CDR3 length is 14 residues. Germline V gene sequence: CDR1 MNHNY, CDR2 SVGAGI (reference sequence). V shed 6 bases and J 7 bases; nucleotides not matched to a gene: 9. CDR3 nucleotide sequence: TGTGCCAGCAGCCCGCGGACAGGGGAGGGGACCCAGTACTTC. Translating gives CASSPRTGEGTQYF.

The chain employs TRBV11-3 and TRBJ2-3; 12 bases agree with TRBD1. The CDR3 length is 20 residues. Germline lookup yields CDR1 SGHNT and CDR2 YENEEA. Germline trimming cut 5 bases from V and 2 bases from J; bases unmatched to any gene: 17. The CDR3 DNA follows: TGTGCCAGCAGCGATAACCGGGACAGGGGGCTGGAGCGGATCACAGATACGCAGTATTTT. It yields the protein CASSDNRDRGLERITDTQYF.

This chain links TRBV5-5 with TRBJ1-1, with 7 bases identical to TRBD1. CDR3 length: 16 residues. Germline V lookup: CDR1 SGHKS, CDR2 YYEKEE (reference sequence). The V gene end was trimmed by 0 bases and the J gene end by 0 bases; junction bases not matched to a gene: 5. The chain's CDR3 is CASSLAPGQLNTEAFF. CDR3 DNA: TGTGCCAGCAGCTTGGCCCCGGGACAGTTGAACACTGAAGCTTTCTTT. Together with reference TRBV5-5 and TRBJ1-1, the CDR3 gives the full variable domain: DAGVTQSPTHLIKTRGQQVTLRCSPISGHKSVSWYQQVLGQGPQFIFQYYEKEERGRGNFPDRFSARQFPNYSSELNVNALLLGDSALYLCASSLAPGQLNTEAFFGQGTRLTVV.

The chain carries TRBV12-3 or TRBV12-4 and TRBJ2-3; D not resolved. This CDR3 region has 13 residues. V lost 1 base and J 3 bases, leaving 5 bases between the germline ends. The CDR3 loop reads CASSLGTTDTQYF. In DNA form, the CDR3 reads TGTGCCAGCAGTTTAGGCACAACAGATACGCAGTATTTT.

This rearrangement joins TRBV15 to TRBJ1-2, with D possibly being TRBD1 (6 bases). Looked up from germline, CDR1 is LNHNV and CDR2 is YYDKDF (reference sequence). Trimming stripped 3 bases from V and 4 bases from J, with 15 bases between. The CDR3 has 15 amino acids. CDR3 residues: CATSRRTDETYGYTF. CDR3 coding DNA: TGTGCCACCAGCAGGAGGACAGATGAAACCTATGGCTACACCTTC.

The chain links TRBV10-1 to TRBJ2-3, with TRBD1 as a possible D gene (6 bases). This CDR3 spans 14 amino acids. The V end lost 3 bases, the J end lost 6 bases, and 13 bases lay between the germline ends. Looked up from germline, CDR1 is WNHNN and CDR2 is SYGVQD (reference sequence). This CDR3 reads CASSDELRGDTQYF. The DNA of the CDR3 is TGCGCCAGCAGTGATGAGTTGAGGGGGGATACGCAGTATTTT.

The chain uses TRBV28 and TRBJ1-5; D is perhaps TRBD1 (5 bases). The CDR3 has 15 amino acids. Trimming left V 3 bases short and J 2 bases short, with 11 bases between. Germline-derived CDR1 and CDR2 are MDHEN and SYDVKM. The CDR3 sequence is CASSFSGKGNQPQHF. For the CDR3, the DNA is TGTGCCAGCAGTTTCTCAGGGAAGGGCAATCAGCCCCAGCATTTT.

This clone has a single count. The V call is TRBV11-3, the J call TRBJ2-1, with TRBD2 matching 10 bases. The CDR3 has 16 residues. CDR1 and CDR2 (germline): SGHNT, YENEEA. V gave up 1 base and J gave up 6 bases; unmatched junction bases: 6. The CDR3 sequence: CASSLVSSGSRNEQFF. The CDR3 nucleotides are TGTGCCAGCAGCTTAGTCTCTAGCGGGAGCCGCAATGAGCAGTTCTTC.

The rearrangement uses TRBV19 and TRBJ1-6, with D unresolved. The germline gives CDR1 LNHDA, CDR2 SQIVND (reference sequence). This CDR3 spans 13 amino acids. Trimming pared 7 bases from V and 9 bases from J, leaving 13 bases between. CDR3 nucleotide sequence: TGTGCCAGTACCCCAGGATTCGCTTCACCCCTCCACTTT. The encoded protein is CASTPGFASPLHF.

The gene calls are TRBV25-1 and TRBJ1-1; TRBD1 aligns across 7 bases. The CDR3 loop spans 12 amino acids. The germline V gene has CDR1 MGHDK and CDR2 SYGVNS. The V segment lost 5 bases and the J segment 7 bases; nucleotides outside the gene matches: 4. In DNA form, the CDR3 reads TGTGCCAGCAGTAAGACAGGGTTTGAAGCTTTCTTT. Translating gives CASSKTGFEAFF.

The chain recombines TRBV18 with TRBJ2-7, with D possibly being TRBD1 (6 bases). Germline assignment: CDR1 KGHSH and CDR2 LQKENI. The V and J ends lost 3 bases and 5 bases respectively, with 17 bases between them. The CDR3 loop spans 15 amino acids. The CDR3 sequence is CASSPKIGQRNEQYV. The CDR3, as DNA: TGTGCCAGCTCACCCAAGATCGGACAGAGGAACGAGCAGTACGTC.

The chain uses TRBV18 and TRBJ2-3, with 7 nucleotides matching TRBD2. CDR1 and CDR2 from the germline V gene are KGHSH and LQKENI. This CDR3 comprises 16 residues. The ends lost 3 bases at V and 2 bases at J; junction bases unmatched: 8. The CDR3 sequence: CASSPGGTTFTDTQYF. CDR3 coding DNA: TGTGCCAGCTCACCGGGAGGGACCACTTTCACAGATACGCAGTATTTT.

The chain combines TRBV20-1 with TRBJ2-3; a weak D match, TRBD2 (5 bases). This CDR3 spans 14 amino acids. V lost 3 bases and J 5 bases, leaving 15 bases between the germline ends. Germline V CDR1 and CDR2: DFQATT, SNEGSKA (reference sequence). DNA of the CDR3: TGCAGTGCTAGTGCCGGGGTAGGAGTAGATACGCAGTATTTT. Its protein is CSASAGVGVDTQYF.

This clone was detected once. The CDR3 sequence is CASSLRQQETQYF. The CDR3 DNA follows: TGTGCCAGCAGTTTGCGACAGCAAGAGACCCAGTACTTC. This chain uses TRBV12-3 or TRBV12-4 with TRBJ2-5; D perhaps matches TRBD1 (5 bases). Trimming left V 3 bases short and J 2 bases short, with 7 bases between. This CDR3 comprises 13 residues.

The chain employs TRBV6-5 and TRBJ1-1; 10 bases map to TRBD1. CDR1 and CDR2 (germline): MNHEY, SVGAGI. The CDR3 extends over 14 amino acids. J was trimmed by 4 bases and V by 4 bases; bases with no gene match: 3. The CDR3 loop reads CASSFDRGPTEAFF. CDR3 nucleotide sequence: TGTGCCAGCAGTTTCGACAGGGGGCCCACTGAAGCTTTCTTT.

The J gene is TRBJ2-1, the V gene TRBV19; 8 bases fit TRBD1. CDR3 size: 13 residues. Trimming removed 6 bases from V and 9 bases from J; junction bases left unmatched: 7. CDR1 LNHDA and CDR2 SQIVND come from the germline V gene (reference sequence). The CDR3, as DNA: TGTGCCAGTAGAGGACAGGGATTCGGTGAGCAGTTCTTC. Protein sequence: CASRGQGFGEQFF.

The chain couples TRBV12-3 or TRBV12-4 to TRBJ1-6; 8 bases match TRBD1. This CDR3 comprises 13 residues. J was trimmed by 9 bases and V by 8 bases; bases with no gene match: 6. CDR3 bases: TGTGCCAGCCAAGGGACAGGAGGTTCACCCCTCCACTTT. Protein sequence: CASQGTGGSPLHF.

This clone was observed a single time. The chain links TRBV19 to TRBJ1-4; 9 bases match TRBD1. The CDR3 extends over 16 amino acids. J gave up 7 bases and V 5 bases, and 11 bases lay outside the gene matches. Per germline, CDR1 LNHDA and CDR2 SQIVND (reference sequence). The CDR3: CASSPTDRGWGEKLFF. As DNA, the CDR3 is TGTGCCAGTAGTCCGACGGACAGGGGTTGGGGTGAAAAACTGTTTTTT.

The V and J genes are TRBV12-3 or TRBV12-4 and TRBJ2-7, with D possibly matching TRBD1 (6 bases). The CDR3 covers 12 residues. CDR3 amino acids: CPGTPNSYEQYV. The CDR3, as DNA: TGCCCCGGGACACCGAACTCCTACGAGCAGTACGTC.

As to this clone: In the same sample, other DNA sequences code for this CDR3. The chain links TRBV28 to TRBJ1-4, with TRBD1 matching 7 bases. The CDR3 contains 14 residues. Germline assignment: CDR1 MDHEN and CDR2 SYDVKM. Trimming took 5 bases from V and 1 from J; bases not matched to a gene: 1. CDR3 region: CASSPGGTNEKLFF. In DNA, the CDR3 is TGTGCCAGCAGTCCAGGGGGAACTAATGAAAAACTGTTTTTT. Full variable domain (remainder filled in from reference TRBV28 and TRBJ1-4): DVKVTQSSRYLVKRTGEKVFLECVQDMDHENMFWYRQDPGLGLRLIYFSYDVKMKEKGDIPEGYSVSREKKERFSLILESASTNQTSMYLCASSPGGTNEKLFFGSGTQLSVL.

The chain employs TRBV6-5 and TRBJ1-1, with D maybe TRBD1 (6 bases). CDR3 size: 12 residues. Between the trimmed V and J ends, which lost 8 bases and 4 bases, there was a span of 11 bases. Looked up from germline, CDR1 is MNHEY and CDR2 is SVGAGI. The CDR3 protein is CASRGAPTEAFF. CDR3 DNA: TGTGCCAGCCGGGGGGCCCCCACTGAAGCTTTCTTT.

CDR3: CASSRQGGKIEAFF. Written as DNA, the CDR3 is TGTGCCAGCTCAAGACAGGGGGGAAAAATTGAAGCTTTCTTT. V and J are TRBV19 and TRBJ1-1, with 9 positions matching TRBD1. The CDR3 covers 14 residues. Germline loops: CDR1 LNHDA, CDR2 SQIVND (reference sequence). The ends lost 9 bases at V and 7 bases at J; junction bases unmatched: 12. Together with reference TRBV19 and TRBJ1-1, the CDR3 gives the full variable domain: DGGITQSPKYLFRKEGQNVTLSCEQNLNHDAMYWYRQDPGQGLRLIYYSQIVNDFQKGDIAEGYSVSREKKESFPLTVTSAQKNPTAFYLCASSRQGGKIEAFFGQGTRLTVV.

The V and J genes are TRBV20-1 and TRBJ2-2; tentatively, D is TRBD2 (5 bases). The CDR3 is 11 amino acids. Trimming took 5 bases from V and 6 from J, leaving 7 bases between them. From germline, CDR1 is DFQATT and CDR2 SNEGSKA (reference sequence). The CDR3 DNA follows: TGCAGTGCTCGTAGCGCCGGGGAGCTGTTTTTT. Protein product: CSARSAGELFF.

Remarks on this clone: An end of the junction does not agree with germline; a read error may underlie this. V is TRBV11-2 and J is TRBJ2-1; 9 bases are a match to TRBD2. This CDR3 is built from 14 residues. In germline, CDR1 is SGHAT, CDR2 FQNNGV. The CDR3 coding sequence is TGTGCCAGCAGTTTAGCGGGGGCCTACAATGAGCAGTTCTTC. Translated: CASSLAGAYNEQFF.

This clone came up a few times. This sequence joins TRBV28 and TRBJ1-1, with TRBD1 matching 7 bases. Germline CDR1 reads MDHEN; CDR2 reads SYDVKM. The V segment lost 4 bases and the J segment 1 base; nucleotides outside the gene matches: 9. The CDR3 runs 16 residues. The CDR3 coding sequence is TGTGCCAGCAGTTCACCTTGGGACAGCAAGAACACTGAAGCTTTCTTT. The encoded protein is CASSSPWDSKNTEAFF.

The rearrangement uses TRBV2 and TRBJ1-2; 10 bases fit TRBD1. V lost 8 bases to trimming and J lost 4 bases; unmatched junction nucleotides: 10. This CDR3 comprises 15 residues. Per the germline V gene, CDR1 is SNHLY and CDR2 is FYNNEI. CDR3 residues: CASSQGGQGSYGYTF. The DNA of the CDR3 is TGTGCCAGCTCCCAAGGGGGACAGGGGAGCTATGGCTACACCTTC.